One sample yielded the 32 T cell receptor beta chains listed below, sequenced in a study of blood T cell repertoires in COVID-19. TCRdb keeps only in-frame clones here, not all; method: immunoSEQ multiplex PCR. The sample lists tens of thousands of clones, roughly 90% occurring once. Specimen: peripheral blood. The receptors stem from a woman aged 60-70 years with active COVID-19.

This clone was detected once. The chain uses TRBV27 and TRBJ1-1, with D perhaps TRBD1 (6 bases). V was trimmed by 7 bases and J by 1 base, leaving 13 bases between them. The germline CDR1 and CDR2 sequences are MNHEY and SMNVEV (reference sequence). The CDR3 length is 14 residues. This CDR3 reads CASKLGQANTEAFF. The CDR3 DNA reads as TGTGCCAGCAAATTGGGACAAGCGAACACTGAAGCTTTCTTT.

In its sample, this clone was seen once. The V call is TRBV4-1, the J call TRBJ2-3; the D gene is possibly TRBD1 (6 bases). Looked up from germline, CDR1 is MGHRA and CDR2 is YSYEKL. The V end was cut by 4 bases, the J end by 3 bases, with 14 bases between. The CDR3 contains 15 residues. Here the CDR3 reads CASSPEGRGTDTQYF. CDR3 DNA sequence: TGCGCCAGCAGCCCCGAGGGCAGGGGAACAGATACGCAGTATTTT.

The chain recombines TRBV7-2 with TRBJ2-1; D is unresolved. Trimming removed 0 bases at V and 6 bases at J, with 9 bases between. Germline V gene lookup returns CDR1 SGHTA and CDR2 FQGNSA. The CDR3 runs to 14 residues. CDR3 loop: CASSLASSFNEQFF. The DNA of the CDR3 is TGTGCCAGCAGCTTAGCGAGTAGCTTCAATGAGCAGTTCTTC. Using reference TRBV7-2 and TRBJ2-1 for the parts outside the CDR3, the full variable domain is GAGVSQSPSNKVTEKGKDVELRCDPISGHTALYWYRQSLGQGLEFLIYFQGNSAPDKSGLPSDRFSAERTGGSVSTLTIQRTQQEDSAVYLCASSLASSFNEQFFGPGTRLTVL.

This rearrangement joins TRBV6-6 to TRBJ1-4; D unclear. The V gene lost 5 bases and the J gene lost 2 bases, with 9 bases spanning the gap. Per the germline V gene, CDR1 is MNHNY and CDR2 is SVGAGI (reference sequence). This CDR3 is built from 14 residues. The CDR3 loop reads CASSARITNEKLFF. As DNA, the CDR3 is TGTGCCAGCAGTGCCAGGATTACTAATGAAAAACTGTTTTTT.

This chain uses TRBV29-1 with TRBJ1-1; weak D call: TRBD1 (5 bases). Trimming took 4 bases from V and 7 from J, leaving 16 bases between them. This CDR3 has 13 residues. Germline CDR1 is SQVTM and CDR2 is ANQGSEA. In nucleotides, the CDR3 is TGCAGCGTTGCAAGGGGAATTGGGGATGAAGCTTTCTTT. Translating gives CSVARGIGDEAFF.

This clone was counted a few times. The chain couples TRBV19 to TRBJ2-1; perhaps TRBD1 as D (6 bases). The CDR3 loop spans 16 amino acids. Germline assignment: CDR1 LNHDA and CDR2 SQIVND (reference sequence). Trimming cost V 10 bases and J 3 bases, with 22 bases left between them. The CDR3: CATTRTETFFYNEQFF. CDR3 sequence (DNA): TGTGCCACAACAAGGACAGAAACCTTTTTCTACAATGAGCAGTTCTTC.

This rearrangement joins TRBV5-1 to TRBJ2-7; 9 nucleotides line up with TRBD2. This CDR3 region has 15 residues. Trimming cost V 4 bases and J 5 bases; bases outside gene matches: 10. The germline gives CDR1 SGHRS, CDR2 YFSETQ. The CDR3: CASSVLAGATHEQYF. CDR3 in DNA: TGCGCCAGCAGCGTGTTAGCGGGAGCCACCCACGAGCAGTACTTC.

This clone was seen just once. The rearrangement uses TRBV2 and TRBJ2-3; tentatively, D is TRBD2 (6 bases). Trimming cost V 2 bases and J 1 base, with 13 bases left between them. Germline V gene data show CDR1 as SNHLY and CDR2 as FYNNEI. This CDR3 region has 16 residues. Written as DNA, the CDR3 is TGTGCCAGCAGTGAACGGAGGGTATCAGGCACAGATACGCAGTATTTT. It translates to CASSERRVSGTDTQYF.

The chain combines TRBV28 with TRBJ2-1; D may be TRBD1 (5 bases). The CDR3 loop spans 17 amino acids. Per germline, CDR1 MDHEN and CDR2 SYDVKM. The V and J ends lost 5 bases and 0 bases respectively, with 17 bases between them. The CDR3 is CASSTLRTGYSYNEQFF. DNA for the CDR3: TGTGCCAGCAGTACCCTTCGAACAGGTTACTCCTACAATGAGCAGTTCTTC. Filled out from reference TRBV28 and TRBJ2-1, the complete variable domain reads DVKVTQSSRYLVKRTGEKVFLECVQDMDHENMFWYRQDPGLGLRLIYFSYDVKMKEKGDIPEGYSVSREKKERFSLILESASTNQTSMYLCASSTLRTGYSYNEQFFGPGTRLTVL.

V is TRBV4-1 and J is TRBJ1-2; TRBD1 matches at 9 bases. Germline trimming cut 5 bases from V and 7 bases from J; bases unmatched to any gene: 8. Germline CDR1 reads MGHRA; CDR2 reads YSYEKL. The CDR3 covers 14 residues. Written as DNA, the CDR3 is TGCGCCAGCAGCGATAACAGGGGGCTGGGTGGCTACACCTTC. It specifies CASSDNRGLGGYTF.

The V call is TRBV6-2 or TRBV6-3, the J call TRBJ1-5; 11 bases match TRBD1. CDR3 length equals 17 residues. Trimming removed 3 bases from V and 4 bases from J; junction bases left unmatched: 8. In germline, CDR1 is MNHEY, CDR2 SVGEGT. This CDR3 is CASSYQGTGGPNQPQHF. DNA of the CDR3: TGTGCCAGCAGTTATCAGGGGACAGGGGGACCGAATCAGCCCCAGCATTTT.

The chain combines TRBV3-1 (or the pseudogene TRBV3-2) with TRBJ2-7; TRBD1 agrees at 10 bases. CDR3 size: 17 residues. V shed 2 bases and J 6 bases; nucleotides not matched to a gene: 13. Per germline, CDR1 LGHDT and CDR2 YNNKEL (reference sequence). DNA for the CDR3: TGTGCCAGCAGCCAATGGGCCCGGGACAGGGGATCAGGCGAGCAGTACTTC. Protein product: CASSQWARDRGSGEQYF.

The rearrangement joins TRBV11-2 to TRBJ1-1; TRBD1 aligns across 10 bases. The ends lost 4 bases at V and 1 base at J; junction bases unmatched: 0. The germline gives CDR1 SGHAT, CDR2 FQNNGV. The CDR3 length is 14 residues. Written as DNA, the CDR3 is TGTGCCAGCAGCTGGGACAGGGGGAACACTGAAGCTTTCTTT. It is translated as CASSWDRGNTEAFF.

The CDR3 here is CASSPKRTGGKGAQHF. In DNA, the CDR3 is TGTGCCAGCAGTCCAAAACGGACAGGTGGGAAGGGGGCCCAGCATTTT. The V gene is TRBV28, the J gene TRBJ1-5, with 7 bases identical to TRBD1. CDR1 and CDR2 from the germline V gene are MDHEN and SYDVKM. V was clipped by 5 bases and J by 11 bases; unmatched bases: 18. There are 16 residues in the CDR3.

The chain links TRBV7-2 to TRBJ2-7; maybe TRBD2 (5 bases). This CDR3 is 13 amino acids long. Trimming removed 1 base at V and 6 bases at J, with 10 bases between. The germline V gene encodes CDR1 SGHTA and CDR2 FQGNSA. The CDR3 loop reads CASSLVREAEQYF. The DNA of the CDR3 is TGTGCCAGCAGCTTAGTTCGGGAAGCCGAGCAGTACTTC.

The genes are TRBV5-6 and TRBJ1-4; unclear D gene. V was pared by 4 bases and J by 7 bases, with 14 bases between. This CDR3 has 14 amino acids. Germline-derived CDR1 and CDR2 are SGHDT and YYEEEE. In DNA form, the CDR3 reads TGTGCCAGCAGCCTTAGAGGGCTTGGTGAAAAACTGTTTTTT. Translated: CASSLRGLGEKLFF.

The chain joins TRBV4-1 to TRBJ2-7; D uncertain. This CDR3 spans 13 amino acids. Germline V gene sequence: CDR1 MGHRA, CDR2 YSYEKL. V was shortened by 3 bases and J by 0 bases, with 6 bases between the two germline ends. CDR3: CASSHTHSYEQYF. The CDR3, as DNA: TGCGCCAGCAGCCACACACACTCCTACGAGCAGTACTTC.

The rearrangement links TRBV28 to TRBJ2-7; D ambiguous. The CDR3 is made up of 12 amino acids. Germline V lookup: CDR1 MDHEN, CDR2 SYDVKM. V lost 9 bases and J lost 2, with 11 bases in between. As DNA, the CDR3 is TGTGCCAGTCTAGAGGCTCCCTACGAGCAGTACTTC. It codes for CASLEAPYEQYF. Using reference TRBV28 and TRBJ2-7 for the parts outside the CDR3, the full variable domain is DVKVTQSSRYLVKRTGEKVFLECVQDMDHENMFWYRQDPGLGLRLIYFSYDVKMKEKGDIPEGYSVSREKKERFSLILESASTNQTSMYLCASLEAPYEQYFGPGTRLTVT.

The chain recombines TRBV10-1 with TRBJ2-7; 13 bases line up with TRBD2. Germline values: CDR1 WNHNN, CDR2 SYGVQD (reference sequence). J lost 6 bases, V lost 2 bases, and 7 bases had no gene match. This CDR3 is 16 amino acids long. The CDR3 bases are TGCGCCAGCAGTGAGGGAACTAGCGGGAGGGCGCTCGAGCAGTACTTC. It is translated as CASSEGTSGRALEQYF.

The chain combines TRBV9 with TRBJ2-3; 9 bases match TRBD2. Germline trimming cut 3 bases from V and 4 bases from J; bases unmatched to any gene: 9. This CDR3 spans 16 amino acids. Germline CDR1 reads SGDLS; CDR2 reads YYNGEE. The CDR3 nucleotides are TGTGCCAGCAGCGCGCCGGGGGGACTAGCTGCAGATACGCAGTATTTT. This codes for CASSAPGGLAADTQYF.

J is TRBJ2-7 and V is TRBV7-2; 11 positions match TRBD2. The CDR3 length is 15 residues. Germline V lookup: CDR1 SGHTA, CDR2 FQGNSA. With V trimmed by 5 bases and J by 1 base, 4 bases remained unmatched. DNA of the CDR3: TGTGCCAGCAGCCTGACTAGCGGGAATTCCTACGAGCAGTACTTC. Amino acids: CASSLTSGNSYEQYF.

The chain carries TRBV4-1 and TRBJ2-1; possibly TRBD2 for D (6 bases). The CDR3 covers 18 residues. Germline loops: CDR1 MGHRA, CDR2 YSYEKL. V was clipped by 2 bases and J by 0 bases, with 17 bases between them. In nucleotides, the CDR3 is TGCGCCAGCAGCCAACTAATGGGGCGGGGAAGCTCCTACAATGAGCAGTTCTTC. Its protein product is CASSQLMGRGSSYNEQFF.

This clone was observed once. J is TRBJ1-1 and V is TRBV5-1; a possible D gene is TRBD1 (6 bases). V lost 4 bases and J 8 bases, leaving 15 bases between the germline ends. Germline loops: CDR1 SGHRS, CDR2 YFSETQ. This CDR3 spans 13 amino acids. The CDR3 DNA reads as TGCGCCAGCAGCCCACGGACAGATACCGAAGCTTTCTTT. Residues: CASSPRTDTEAFF.

CDR3 coding DNA: TGTGCCAGCTTCCCATCCGGGACAGAGGGGACCCAGTACTTC. Translated: CASFPSGTEGTQYF. V gene TRBV18 combines with J gene TRBJ2-5; TRBD1 aligns across 7 bases. J was trimmed by 7 bases and V by 7 bases; bases with no gene match: 12. The CDR3 covers 14 residues. Germline-derived CDR1 and CDR2 are KGHSH and LQKENI.

CDR3 in amino acids: CASSQGLGGLSYGYTF. The DNA of the CDR3 is TGTGCCAGCAGCCAAGGGCTAGGAGGGTTGTCCTATGGCTACACCTTC. This chain joins TRBV14 and TRBJ1-2; D call uncertain. The CDR3 loop spans 16 amino acids. Trimming left V 1 base short and J 4 bases short, with 16 bases between. Germline CDR1 SGHDN, CDR2 FVKESK.

The rearrangement links TRBV2 to TRBJ2-1, with D possibly TRBD1 on 6 matching bases. Between the trimmed V and J ends, which lost 2 bases and 9 bases, there was a span of 11 bases. This CDR3 region has 13 residues. Germline assignment: CDR1 SNHLY and CDR2 FYNNEI. The CDR3 DNA reads as TGTGCCAGCAGTGAATGGTGGGGGCGTGAGCAGTTCTTC. Its translation is CASSEWWGREQFF.

By share of the sample, this clone is medium-sized. CDR3 DNA: TGTGCCAGCAGCTTAGGGGGACAGCACTACGAGCAGTACTTC. Protein product: CASSLGGQHYEQYF. V usage is TRBV27 and J usage is TRBJ2-7; 7 nucleotides match TRBD1. The CDR3 extends over 14 amino acids. Germline CDR1 reads MNHEY; CDR2 reads SMNVEV (reference sequence). With 6 bases clipped from V and 3 bases from J, the junction kept 8 bases outside the gene matches.

In nucleotides, the CDR3 is TGTGCCAGCAGCTTCTCACAGGGGGCATCCTCTAACTATGGCTACACCTTC. Encoded protein: CASSFSQGASSNYGYTF. V and J are TRBV7-8 and TRBJ1-2, with TRBD1 matching 9 bases. The CDR3 covers 17 residues. Germline V gene data show CDR1 as SGHVS and CDR2 as FQNEAQ. V was pared by 3 bases and J by 0 bases, with 8 bases of the junction left unmatched.

The V call is TRBV28, the J call TRBJ1-6; 9 bases are a match to TRBD1. V was clipped by 6 bases and J by 14 bases; unmatched bases: 14. In germline, CDR1 is MDHEN, CDR2 SYDVKM. CDR3 size: 15 residues. CDR3 amino acids: CASRPYPTGGRTLHF. The CDR3 nucleotides are TGTGCCAGCAGACCTTACCCGACAGGGGGTAGGACCCTCCACTTT.

The J gene is TRBJ2-7, the V gene TRBV19, with TRBD1 matching over 9 bases. Germline V gene lookup returns CDR1 LNHDA and CDR2 SQIVND (reference sequence). This CDR3 is 15 amino acids long. The V gene end was trimmed by 6 bases and the J gene end by 0 bases; junction bases not matched to a gene: 6. This chain's CDR3 is CASSLAGQGSYEQYF. In nucleotides, the CDR3 is TGTGCCAGTAGCCTTGCGGGACAGGGCTCCTACGAGCAGTACTTC.

This chain links TRBV5-4 with TRBJ1-1; tentative D call: TRBD1 (6 bases). V lost 0 bases, J lost 3 bases, and 12 bases lay in between. The CDR3 has 15 amino acids. The V gene's germline CDR1 is SGHNT and CDR2 YYREEE (reference sequence). CDR3 sequence: CASSLAGRGYTEAFF. The DNA of the CDR3 is TGTGCCAGCAGCTTGGCCGGCAGGGGTTACACTGAAGCTTTCTTT.

The rearrangement uses TRBV4-1 and TRBJ2-5, with 11 bases that match TRBD2. Germline-derived CDR1 and CDR2 are MGHRA and YSYEKL. Trimming removed 0 bases from V and 5 bases from J; junction bases left unmatched: 5. The CDR3 sequence is 16 residues long. CDR3 loop: CASSQDGLAGGETQYF. The CDR3 region has the DNA TGCGCCAGCAGCCAAGATGGGCTAGCGGGGGGTGAGACCCAGTACTTC.